The rows below give T cell receptor beta chains drawn from one sample of a study of vaccination and CD4 T cells after COVID-19. TCRdb re-analysed the PCR reads in MiXCR, keeping a single row per CDR3 protein. There are roughly 15,000 distinct CDR3 sequences in the sample; 45% to 70% occur only once, and roughly a sixth lies in the top ten. Their recognized antigens are unknown. What was sequenced was CD4+ T cells from blood, cultured in vitro. The receptor source for this set is a human donor who had recovered from COVID-19. Each CDR3 is given with its conserved first and last residue. The D gene is left open where the match is weak. Part of the rows lack a size; the others show once, few, many or a class for expanded clones.

J gene: TRBJ1-2; clone size: .; D gene: .; V gene: TRBV20-1; CDR3 DNA: TGCAGCGCCCTCCGGGACATGAATATTGGCTACACCTTC; CDR3 protein: CSALRDMNIGYTF
J gene: TRBJ2-6; clone size: once; D gene: TRBD1; V gene: TRBV12-3/TRBV12-4; CDR3 DNA: TGTGCCAGCAGTGCCAGACAGGGGTCCGGGGCCAACGTCCTGACTTTC; CDR3 protein: CASSARQGSGANVLTF
J gene: TRBJ2-7; clone size: few; D gene: TRBD1; V gene: TRBV27; CDR3 DNA: TGTGCCAGCAGTACAACCCGGACAGGGGTCAACGAGCAGTACTTC; CDR3 protein: CASSTTRTGVNEQYF
J gene: TRBJ1-2; clone size: once; D gene: .; V gene: TRBV11-2; CDR3 DNA: TGTGCCAGCAGCTCACTCAATCAAAACGCTAACTATGGCTACACCTTC; CDR3 protein: CASSSLNQNANYGYTF
J gene: TRBJ2-7; clone size: .; D gene: TRBD2; V gene: TRBV28; CDR3 DNA: TGTGCCACTACACTAGCGGGAGGATCCTACGAGCAGTACTTC; CDR3 protein: CATTLAGGSYEQYF
J gene: TRBJ2-7; clone size: .; D gene: TRBD1; V gene: TRBV19; CDR3 DNA: TGTGCCAGTAGAGGGACAGGGACTACGTTGGAGCAGTACTTC; CDR3 protein: CASRGTGTTLEQYF
J gene: TRBJ1-6; clone size: few; D gene: .; V gene: TRBV6-1; CDR3 DNA: TGTGCCAGCAGCCTAAACGTGGGTTCACCCCTCCACTTT; CDR3 protein: CASSLNVGSPLHF
J gene: TRBJ2-1; clone size: .; D gene: .; V gene: TRBV6-1; CDR3 DNA: TGTGCCAGCAGGCGACAATCCTATGAGCAGTTCTTC; CDR3 protein: CASRRQSYEQFF
J gene: TRBJ2-7; clone size: .; D gene: .; V gene: TRBV20-1; CDR3 DNA: TGCAGTGCCAAGGCACAGAGTTCCTACGAGCAGTACTTC; CDR3 protein: CSAKAQSSYEQYF
J gene: TRBJ2-7; clone size: .; D gene: .; V gene: TRBV20-1; CDR3 DNA: TGCAGTGCGACCCCGGGATCAGCGATCCACGAGCAGTACTTC; CDR3 protein: CSATPGSAIHEQYF